Listed here is a single T cell receptor (beta chain). Its target is unknown. Germline V gene data show CDR1 as PRHDT and CDR2 as FYEKMQ (reference sequence). V lost 4 bases and J lost 3; bases outside the gene matches: 10. The length of the CDR3 is 16 residues. This sample is part of a study of cytotoxic CD8 clonotypes in ibrutinib-treated CLL. Assay used: immunoSEQ multiplex PCR; TCRdb lists only in-frame clones, some missing. This table has under 150,000 clones, 91% appearing once. Study-wide findings and caveats: The study found clonality rose at ibrutinib response, then fell toward baseline at progression. Public clonotypes were seen rarely and were contracted or stable on treatment.

Sample: PBMCs, taken after 12 months of ibrutinib treatment. The chain has TRBV13 and TRBJ1-1; the match to TRBD1 covers 8 bases. This TCR came from a human donor with chronic lymphocytic leukemia. CDR3 region: CASSSLRTGLDTEAFF. As DNA, the CDR3 is TGTGCCAGCAGCTCCCTCCGGACAGGGTTGGACACTGAAGCTTTCTTT.